Below are 14 T cell receptor beta chains sequenced from a single sample in a study of blood T cell repertoires in COVID-19. Method: immunoSEQ multiplex PCR; TCRdb's copy keeps in-frame clones and lacks some. Here the sample spans 450,000 or so clones, 89% being singletons. Sequencing was carried out using peripheral blood. These receptor sequences come from a man aged 18 to 30 with COVID-19, enrolled during active disease.

The rearrangement links TRBV11-3 to TRBJ2-2; 9 bases match TRBD2. Germline loops: CDR1 SGHNT, CDR2 YENEEA. CDR3 length equals 15 residues. V lost 5 bases, J lost 2 bases, and 3 bases stayed unmatched. The CDR3 loop reads CASSPLAGNTGELFF. The CDR3 nucleotides read TGTGCCAGCAGCCCCCTAGCGGGAAACACCGGGGAGCTGTTTTTT.

The chain is built from TRBV5-5 and TRBJ1-2; weak D call: TRBD1 (6 bases). Germline V gives CDR1 SGHKS, CDR2 YYEKEE (reference sequence). CDR3 size: 11 residues. V dropped 7 bases and J dropped 8 bases, with 12 bases sitting between them. CDR3 region: CASLGGAGYTF. In DNA form, the CDR3 reads TGTGCCAGCCTCGGGGGGGCCGGCTACACCTTC.

This chain joins TRBV6-6 and TRBJ2-7; 7 nucleotides agree with TRBD1. The CDR3 loop spans 14 amino acids. J was trimmed by 4 bases and V by 6 bases; bases with no gene match: 9. The germline V gene has CDR1 MNHNY and CDR2 SVGAGI (reference sequence). DNA for the CDR3: TGTGCCAGCAGAAGGGACAGCCTTTGGTACGAGCAGTACTTC. This translates into CASRRDSLWYEQYF.

In DNA, the CDR3 is TGTGCCAGCAGCTCCTTCAGCGGGCAGAACCAAGAGACCCAGTACTTC. Translated, it gives CASSSFSGQNQETQYF. The rearrangement uses TRBV5-4 and TRBJ2-5; D perhaps matches TRBD2 (6 bases). With 3 bases removed from V and 0 bases from J, the gap between germline ends came to 15 bases. The germline V gene encodes CDR1 SGHNT and CDR2 YYREEE (reference sequence). The CDR3 is 16 residues long.

The chain joins TRBV3-1 (or the pseudogene TRBV3-2) to TRBJ2-4; the D is unclear. Trimming stripped 4 bases from V and 7 bases from J, with 14 bases between. Germline loops: CDR1 LGHDT, CDR2 YNNKEL (reference sequence). The CDR3 runs to 14 residues. The DNA of the CDR3 is TGTGCCAGCAGCCTTACCACGCTCGGGAACATTCAGTACTTC. It translates to CASSLTTLGNIQYF.

The chain links TRBV25-1 to TRBJ2-7; 12 positions agree with TRBD1. V shed 4 bases and J 6 bases; nucleotides not matched to a gene: 7. Germline CDR1 MGHDK, CDR2 SYGVNS. The CDR3 is 15 amino acids. The CDR3 spells CASSGGQGAFSEQYF. The CDR3 DNA reads TGTGCCAGCAGTGGGGGACAGGGGGCGTTTTCCGAGCAGTACTTC.

This clone was detected ten times or more. The chain uses TRBV14 and TRBJ2-2; TRBD2 aligns across 11 bases. The germline gives CDR1 SGHDN, CDR2 FVKESK. The CDR3 has 18 residues. Trimming removed 6 bases from V and 0 bases from J; junction bases left unmatched: 9. CDR3 nucleotides: TGTGCCAGCAGAGGCGGGACTAGCGGCATCTCGAACACCGGGGAGCTGTTTTTT. Translated: CASRGGTSGISNTGELFF.

This rearrangement joins TRBV6-5 to TRBJ2-5, with a tentative D call TRBD1 (6 bases). V was pared by 6 bases and J by 4 bases, with 12 bases between. This CDR3 comprises 13 residues. Germline loops: CDR1 MNHEY, CDR2 SVGAGI. For the CDR3, the DNA is TGTGCCAGCAGCCAGACAGGAGGAGAGACCCAGTACTTC. It specifies CASSQTGGETQYF.

The V call is TRBV25-1, the J call TRBJ1-4; 8 bases match TRBD1. This CDR3 has 18 residues. V lost 6 bases and J lost 7; bases outside the gene matches: 19. CDR1 is MGHDK, CDR2 SYGVNS, per germline. The CDR3 is CASSDRGKEATRSEKLFF. In DNA form, the CDR3 reads TGTGCCAGCAGCGACAGGGGAAAAGAGGCCACGCGGAGTGAAAAACTGTTTTTT.

The V gene is TRBV4-1, the J gene TRBJ2-1; D perhaps matches TRBD2 (5 bases). Trimming removed 4 bases from V and 8 bases from J, with 15 bases in between. The CDR3 has 14 residues. From germline, CDR1 is MGHRA and CDR2 YSYEKL. The CDR3 sequence: CASSLGVAMDEQFF. DNA for the CDR3: TGCGCCAGCAGCCTTGGGGTAGCGATGGATGAGCAGTTCTTC.

The chain uses TRBV6-5 and TRBJ2-7; 10 bases are a match to TRBD1. Trimming removed 7 bases from V and 2 bases from J; junction bases left unmatched: 5. CDR3 length equals 14 residues. Germline V gives CDR1 MNHEY, CDR2 SVGAGI. The CDR3 region has the DNA TGTGCCAGCACCAGTGACAGGGGGCCCTACGAGCAGTACTTC. As protein: CASTSDRGPYEQYF.

The sample holds one count of this clone. The chain has TRBV19 and TRBJ2-7; 9 bases match TRBD1. The CDR3 is 16 amino acids. CDR1 and CDR2 from the germline V gene are LNHDA and SQIVND (reference sequence). Trimming at V came to 1 base and at J to 3 bases, leaving 7 bases not matched to a gene. CDR3 sequence: CASSIVAGQGFYEQYF. DNA for the CDR3: TGTGCCAGTAGTATAGTCGCGGGACAGGGCTTCTACGAGCAGTACTTC.

V is TRBV15 and J is TRBJ2-7; 9 nucleotides align to TRBD2. This CDR3 contains 15 residues. Germline CDR1 LNHNV, CDR2 YYDKDF (reference sequence). Unmatched junction bases numbered 3, after V lost 1 base and J lost 2 bases. Written as DNA, the CDR3 is TGTGCCACCAGCAGAGGACTAGCGGTCCCCTACGAGCAGTACTTC. It translates to CATSRGLAVPYEQYF.

V is TRBV5-1 and J is TRBJ1-1; the match to TRBD1 covers 10 bases. Germline CDR1 SGHRS, CDR2 YFSETQ. This CDR3 comprises 17 residues. With V trimmed by 4 bases and J by 2 bases, 11 bases remained unmatched. DNA of the CDR3: TGCGCCAGCAGCCCAGGACAGGGGGGGTTCAGAAACACTGAAGCTTTCTTT. Its translation: CASSPGQGGFRNTEAFF.